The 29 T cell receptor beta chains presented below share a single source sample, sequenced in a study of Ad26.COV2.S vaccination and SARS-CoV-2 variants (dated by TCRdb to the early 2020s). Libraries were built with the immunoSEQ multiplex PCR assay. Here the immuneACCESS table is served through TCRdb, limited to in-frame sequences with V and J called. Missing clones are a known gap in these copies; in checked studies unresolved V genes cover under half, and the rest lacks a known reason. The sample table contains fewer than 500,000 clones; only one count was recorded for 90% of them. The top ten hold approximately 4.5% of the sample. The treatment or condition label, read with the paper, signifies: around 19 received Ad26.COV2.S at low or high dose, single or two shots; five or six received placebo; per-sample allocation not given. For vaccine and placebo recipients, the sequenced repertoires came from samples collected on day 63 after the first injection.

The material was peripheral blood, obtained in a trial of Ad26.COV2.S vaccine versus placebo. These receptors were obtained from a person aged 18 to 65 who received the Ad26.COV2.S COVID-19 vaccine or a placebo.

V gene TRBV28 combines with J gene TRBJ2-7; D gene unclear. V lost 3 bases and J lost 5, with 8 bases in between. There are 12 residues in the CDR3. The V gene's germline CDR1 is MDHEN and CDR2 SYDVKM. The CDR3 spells CASSLARNEQYF. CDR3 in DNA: TGTGCCAGCAGTTTGGCCAGGAACGAGCAGTACTTC.

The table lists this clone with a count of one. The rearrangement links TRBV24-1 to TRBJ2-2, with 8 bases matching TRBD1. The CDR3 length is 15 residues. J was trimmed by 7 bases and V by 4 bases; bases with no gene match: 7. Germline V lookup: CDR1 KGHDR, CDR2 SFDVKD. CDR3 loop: CATSEDRAVGGELFF. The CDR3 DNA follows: TGTGCCACCAGTGAGGACAGGGCGGTAGGCGGGGAGCTGTTTTTT.

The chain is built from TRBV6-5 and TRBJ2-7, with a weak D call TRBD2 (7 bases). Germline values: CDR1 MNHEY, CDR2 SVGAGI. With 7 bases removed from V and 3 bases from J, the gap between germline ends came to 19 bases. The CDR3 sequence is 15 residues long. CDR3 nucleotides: TGTGCCAGCAAACCGGGGGCGGGACTACTCTACGAGCAGTACTTC. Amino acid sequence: CASKPGAGLLYEQYF.

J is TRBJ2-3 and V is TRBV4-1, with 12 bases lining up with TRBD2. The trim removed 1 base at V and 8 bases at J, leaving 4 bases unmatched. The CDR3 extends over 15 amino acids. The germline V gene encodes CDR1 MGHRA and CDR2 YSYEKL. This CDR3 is CASSQASGRASTQYF. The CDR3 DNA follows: TGCGCCAGCAGCCAAGCTAGCGGGAGGGCCTCTACGCAGTATTTT.

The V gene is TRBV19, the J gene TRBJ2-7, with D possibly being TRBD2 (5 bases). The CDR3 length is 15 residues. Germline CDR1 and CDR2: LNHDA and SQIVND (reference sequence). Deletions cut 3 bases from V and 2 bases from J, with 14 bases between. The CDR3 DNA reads TGTGCCAGTAGTATCCGCTTCGACTATACCTACGAGCAGTACTTC. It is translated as CASSIRFDYTYEQYF.

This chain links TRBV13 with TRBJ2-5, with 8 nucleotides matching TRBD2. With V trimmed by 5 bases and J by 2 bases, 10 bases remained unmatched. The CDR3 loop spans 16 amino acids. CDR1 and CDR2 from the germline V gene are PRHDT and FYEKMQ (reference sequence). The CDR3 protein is CASSPQAGEAQETQYF. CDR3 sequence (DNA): TGTGCCAGCAGCCCACAAGCGGGAGAGGCACAAGAGACCCAGTACTTC.

Here the CDR3 reads CASALSGADTQYF. For the CDR3, the DNA is TGTGCTAGTGCCCTCTCGGGCGCAGATACGCAGTATTTT. This chain joins TRBV12-5 and TRBJ2-3; D unresolved. V shed 7 bases and J shed 4 bases, with 12 bases lying between them. Germline V CDR1 and CDR2: LGHNT, FRNRAP. The CDR3 consists of 13 residues.

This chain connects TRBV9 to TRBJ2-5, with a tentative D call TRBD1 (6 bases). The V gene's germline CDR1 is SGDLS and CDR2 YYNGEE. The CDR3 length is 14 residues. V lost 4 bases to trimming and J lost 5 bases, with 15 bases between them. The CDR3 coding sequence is TGTGCCAGCAGCACCAAGGACAGTAGGGAGACCCAGTACTTC. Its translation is CASSTKDSRETQYF. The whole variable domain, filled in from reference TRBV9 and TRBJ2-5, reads DSGVTQTPKHLITATGQRVTLRCSPRSGDLSVYWYQQSLDQGLQFLIQYYNGEERAKGNILERFSAQQFPDLHSELNLSSLELGDSALYFCASSTKDSRETQYFGPGTRLLVL.

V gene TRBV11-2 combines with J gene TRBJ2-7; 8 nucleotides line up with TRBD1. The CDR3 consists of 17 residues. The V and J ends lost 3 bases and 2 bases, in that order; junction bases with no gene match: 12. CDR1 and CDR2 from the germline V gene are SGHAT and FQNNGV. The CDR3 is CASSFRPGGVLPYEQYF. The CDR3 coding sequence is TGTGCCAGCAGCTTTCGTCCAGGGGGCGTTCTGCCCTACGAGCAGTACTTC. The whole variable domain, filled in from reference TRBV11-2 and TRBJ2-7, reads EAGVAQSPRYKIIEKRQSVAFWCNPISGHATLYWYQQILGQGPKLLIQFQNNGVVDDSQLPKDRFSAERLKGVDSTLKIQPAKLEDSAVYLCASSFRPGGVLPYEQYFGPGTRLTVT.

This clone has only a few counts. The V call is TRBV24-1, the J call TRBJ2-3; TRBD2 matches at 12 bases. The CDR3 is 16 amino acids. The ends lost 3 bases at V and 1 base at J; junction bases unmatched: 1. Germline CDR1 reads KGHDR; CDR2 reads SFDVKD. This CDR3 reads CATSDLAGGRTDTQYF. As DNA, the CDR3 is TGTGCCACCAGTGATCTAGCGGGAGGGCGCACAGATACGCAGTATTTT.

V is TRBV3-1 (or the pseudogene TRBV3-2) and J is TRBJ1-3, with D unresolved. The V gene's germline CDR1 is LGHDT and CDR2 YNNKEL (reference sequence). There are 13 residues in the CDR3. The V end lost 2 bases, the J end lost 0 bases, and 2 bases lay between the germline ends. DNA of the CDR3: TGTGCCAGCAGCCAAATCTCTGGAAACACCATATATTTT. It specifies CASSQISGNTIYF.

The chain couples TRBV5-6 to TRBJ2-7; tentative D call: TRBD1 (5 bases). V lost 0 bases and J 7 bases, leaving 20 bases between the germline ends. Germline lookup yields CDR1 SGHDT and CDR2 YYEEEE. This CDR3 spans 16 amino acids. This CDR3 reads CASSLGDRWLPREQYF. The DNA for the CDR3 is TGTGCCAGCAGCTTGGGAGACAGATGGCTCCCGCGGGAGCAGTACTTC.

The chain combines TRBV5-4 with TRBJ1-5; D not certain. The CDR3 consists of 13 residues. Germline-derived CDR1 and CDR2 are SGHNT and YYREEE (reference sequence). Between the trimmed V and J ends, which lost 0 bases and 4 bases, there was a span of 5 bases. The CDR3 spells CASSLDGNQPQHF. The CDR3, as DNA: TGTGCCAGCAGCTTGGACGGGAATCAGCCCCAGCATTTT.

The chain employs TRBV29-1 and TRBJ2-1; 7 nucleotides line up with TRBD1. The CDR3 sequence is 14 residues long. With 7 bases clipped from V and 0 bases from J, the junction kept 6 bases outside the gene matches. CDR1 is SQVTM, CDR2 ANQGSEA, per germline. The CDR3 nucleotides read TGCAGCGCCGGGGACAGCCTCTCCTACAATGAGCAGTTCTTC. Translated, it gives CSAGDSLSYNEQFF.

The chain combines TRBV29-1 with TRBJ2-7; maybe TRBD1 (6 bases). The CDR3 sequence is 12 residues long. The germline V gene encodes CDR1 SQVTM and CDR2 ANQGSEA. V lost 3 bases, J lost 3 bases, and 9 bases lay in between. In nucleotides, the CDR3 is TGCAGCGTTGAGACGGACAGCTACGAGCAGTACTTC. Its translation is CSVETDSYEQYF.

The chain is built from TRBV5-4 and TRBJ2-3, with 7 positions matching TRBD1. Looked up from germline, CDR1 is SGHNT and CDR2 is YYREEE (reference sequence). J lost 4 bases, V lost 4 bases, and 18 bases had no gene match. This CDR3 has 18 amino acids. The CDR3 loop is CASSPLVLRQGHADTQYF. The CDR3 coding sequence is TGTGCCAGCAGCCCACTTGTTTTAAGACAGGGCCACGCAGATACGCAGTATTTT.

CDR3 region: CASERQATYEQYF. The DNA of the CDR3 is TGTGCCAGCGAACGACAGGCTACCTACGAGCAGTACTTC. This rearrangement joins TRBV2 to TRBJ2-7; a possible D gene is TRBD1 (6 bases). The germline V and J ends were trimmed by 8 bases and 2 bases, with 13 bases remaining between them. Per germline, CDR1 SNHLY and CDR2 FYNNEI. This CDR3 comprises 13 residues.

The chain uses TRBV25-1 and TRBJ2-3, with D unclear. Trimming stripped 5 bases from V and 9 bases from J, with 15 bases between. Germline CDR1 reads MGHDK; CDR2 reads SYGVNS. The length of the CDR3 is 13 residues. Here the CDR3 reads CASSPQTSDTQYF. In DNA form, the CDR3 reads TGTGCCAGCAGTCCCCAGACTTCCGACACGCAGTATTTT.

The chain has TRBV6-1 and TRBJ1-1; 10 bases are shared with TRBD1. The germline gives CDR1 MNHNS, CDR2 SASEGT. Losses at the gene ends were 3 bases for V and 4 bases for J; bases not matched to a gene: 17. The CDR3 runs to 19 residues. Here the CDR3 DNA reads TGTGCCAGCAGTGACCGGGACAGGGGTTGGGGGTTTTCGGGCACTGAAGCTTTCTTT. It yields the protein CASSDRDRGWGFSGTEAFF.

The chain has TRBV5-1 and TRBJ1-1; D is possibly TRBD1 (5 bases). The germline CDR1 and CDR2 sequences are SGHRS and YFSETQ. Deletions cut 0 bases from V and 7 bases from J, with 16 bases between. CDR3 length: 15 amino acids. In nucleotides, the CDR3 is TGCGCCAGCAGCTTGGCCCGGCAGGGAGGAGGTGAAGCTTTCTTT. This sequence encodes CASSLARQGGGEAFF.

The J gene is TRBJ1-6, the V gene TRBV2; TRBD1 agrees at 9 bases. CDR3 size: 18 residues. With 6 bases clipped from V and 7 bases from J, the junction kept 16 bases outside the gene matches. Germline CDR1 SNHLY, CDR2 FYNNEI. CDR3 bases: TGTGCCAGCAGGACCGAAGGGACAGGGACTCTTGGGAATTCACCCCTCCACTTT. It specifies CASRTEGTGTLGNSPLHF.

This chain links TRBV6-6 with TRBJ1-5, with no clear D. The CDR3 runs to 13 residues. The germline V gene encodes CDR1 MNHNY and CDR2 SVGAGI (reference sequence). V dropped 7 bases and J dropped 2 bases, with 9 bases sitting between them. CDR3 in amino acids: CASKEEGNQPQHF. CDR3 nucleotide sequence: TGTGCCAGCAAGGAGGAGGGCAATCAGCCCCAGCATTTT.

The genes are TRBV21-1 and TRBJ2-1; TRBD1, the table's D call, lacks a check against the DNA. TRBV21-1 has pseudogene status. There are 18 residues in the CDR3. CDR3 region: CASSKGSTGTPKYNEQFF. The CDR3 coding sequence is TGTGCCAGCAGCAAAGGGTCTACCGGGACACCAAAGTACAATGAGCAGTTCTTC.

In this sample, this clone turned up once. DNA for the CDR3: TGTGCCAGCAGACGTCCTGGGACAGTGAACAATGAGCAGTTCTTC. Encoded protein: CASRRPGTVNNEQFF. This chain joins TRBV11-2 and TRBJ2-1; 7 positions match TRBD1. V shed 6 bases and J 5 bases; nucleotides not matched to a gene: 10. Germline V gene sequence: CDR1 SGHAT, CDR2 FQNNGV. The CDR3 is 15 residues long.

Here the CDR3 reads CAISEEGPGQFF. The CDR3 DNA reads TGTGCCATCAGTGAGGAGGGGCCTGGGCAGTTCTTC. V usage is TRBV10-3 and J usage is TRBJ2-1, with D perhaps given as TRBD1 or TRBD2 (5 bases each). Germline assignment: CDR1 ENHRY and CDR2 SYGVKD. The CDR3 is 12 amino acids. Deletions cut 2 bases from V and 12 bases from J, with 11 bases between.

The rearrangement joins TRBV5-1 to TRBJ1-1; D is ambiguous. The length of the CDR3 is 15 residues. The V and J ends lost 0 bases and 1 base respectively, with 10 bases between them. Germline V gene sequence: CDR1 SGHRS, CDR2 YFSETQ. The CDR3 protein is CASSLGVSQNTEAFF. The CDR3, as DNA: TGCGCCAGCAGCTTGGGGGTTTCCCAGAACACTGAAGCTTTCTTT.

CDR3 residues: CASSQPPGGSETQYF. The CDR3 DNA reads TGTGCCAGCAGCCAACCCCCAGGGGGTTCAGAGACCCAGTACTTC. The rearrangement links TRBV3-1 (or the pseudogene TRBV3-2) to TRBJ2-5, with 7 nucleotides matching TRBD1. J gave up 4 bases and V 2 bases, and 7 bases lay outside the gene matches. Germline CDR1 LGHDT, CDR2 YNNKEL (reference sequence). CDR3 length: 15 residues.

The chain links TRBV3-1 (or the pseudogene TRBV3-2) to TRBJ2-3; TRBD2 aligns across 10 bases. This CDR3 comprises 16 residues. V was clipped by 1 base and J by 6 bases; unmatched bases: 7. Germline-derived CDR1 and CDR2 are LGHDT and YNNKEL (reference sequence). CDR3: CASSQGLAGGLDTQYF. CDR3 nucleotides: TGTGCCAGCAGCCAAGGATTAGCGGGAGGCTTGGATACGCAGTATTTT.

DNA for the CDR3: TGTGCCAGCACGGACGGTAGGGACCAGCCCCAGCATTTT. It specifies CASTDGRDQPQHF. The V and J genes are TRBV18 and TRBJ1-5; a possible D gene is TRBD1 (5 bases). CDR1 is KGHSH, CDR2 LQKENI, per germline. V gave up 8 bases and J gave up 7 bases, with 15 bases separating them. The CDR3 runs 13 residues.